Below are 17 T cell receptor beta chains sequenced from a single sample in a study of CD8 T cells in ankylosing spondylitis. Study-level points and caveats: A motif in TCR beta, a set of fewer than ten highly homologous variants, appeared characteristic of ankylosing spondylitis blood.

Their antigen targets remain unknown. TCRdb recomputed calls from the 5' RACE reads with MiXCR, one row per CDR3 protein. The sample holds about 390,000 distinct CDR3 sequences, around 20% seen once. Sequenced sample: blood, either unsorted or a sorted T cell fraction (not recorded which). These receptor sequences come from a male donor with ankylosing spondylitis.

The rearrangement uses TRBV14 and TRBJ2-2, with 12 bases matching TRBD2. CDR3 length: 17 residues. The junction had 8 bases not matched to a gene; V was cut back by 4 bases and J by 5 bases. Germline lookup yields CDR1 SGHDN and CDR2 FVKESK. The DNA for the CDR3 is TGTGCCAGCAGCCGTTCTAGCGGGAGGGCCTGGACCGGGGAGCTGTTTTTT. Its protein product is CASSRSSGRAWTGELFF.

The chain is built from TRBV15 and TRBJ1-5, with no clear D. Per the germline V gene, CDR1 is LNHNV and CDR2 is YYDKDF (reference sequence). V lost 8 bases, J lost 4 bases, and 12 bases lay in between. This CDR3 comprises 13 residues. CDR3 sequence reads: CATVLGPNQPQHF. The CDR3 nucleotides are TGTGCCACCGTTTTGGGTCCTAATCAGCCCCAGCATTTT.

V gene TRBV3-1 combines with J gene TRBJ1-6, with D perhaps TRBD1 (5 bases). The V gene's germline CDR1 is LGHDT and CDR2 YNNKEL (reference sequence). Trimming shortened V by 2 bases and J by 8 bases, and 16 bases separated the two germline ends. The CDR3 runs 16 residues. CDR3: CASSQQGDWAYSPLHF. CDR3 DNA: TGTGCCAGCAGCCAACAAGGGGACTGGGCGTATTCACCCCTCCACTTT.

This clonotype occurred a few times. The rearrangement joins TRBV21-1 to TRBJ2-3; the table names TRBD2, a call not compared with the DNA. TRBV21-1 is labeled a pseudogene. The CDR3 covers 16 residues. In nucleotides, the CDR3 is TGTGCCAGCAGTAGGGGACTAGCGGGAGTCGTAGATACGCAGTATTTT. Translated: CASSRGLAGVVDTQYF.

The chain uses TRBV19 and TRBJ2-5; 8 bases map to TRBD2. CDR3 length equals 13 residues. Germline V gene lookup returns CDR1 LNHDA and CDR2 SQIVND (reference sequence). The trim removed 6 bases at V and 5 bases at J, leaving 5 bases unmatched. The CDR3 protein is CASRGRGAETQYF. The DNA for the CDR3 is TGTGCCAGTAGAGGGCGGGGGGCGGAGACCCAGTACTTC.

The chain has TRBV7-8 and TRBJ2-7, with D possibly TRBD1 on 6 matching bases. The CDR3 is 14 residues long. The V end was cut by 0 bases, the J end by 7 bases, with 13 bases between. Per the germline V gene, CDR1 is SGHVS and CDR2 is FQNEAQ. CDR3 amino acids: CASSLAGHTEEQYF. The CDR3 nucleotides read TGTGCCAGCAGCTTAGCGGGACACACCGAAGAGCAGTACTTC.

This clonotype was recorded a few times. The V gene is TRBV14, the J gene TRBJ1-6; D possibly corresponds to TRBD1 (5 bases). Trimming removed 2 bases from V and 6 bases from J, with 11 bases in between. The CDR3 contains 15 residues. Germline values: CDR1 SGHDN, CDR2 FVKESK. CDR3 residues: CASSQRQFANSPLHF. In DNA form, the CDR3 reads TGTGCCAGCAGCCAACGACAGTTTGCTAATTCACCCCTCCACTTT. The full variable domain, its missing parts supplied by reference TRBV14 and TRBJ1-6, is EAGVTQFPSHSVIEKGQTVTLRCDPISGHDNLYWYRRVMGKEIKFLLHFVKESKQDESGMPNNRFLAERTGGTYSTLKVQPAELEDSGVYFCASSQRQFANSPLHFGNGTRLTVT.

The genes are TRBV6-2 or TRBV6-3 and TRBJ2-3; 10 positions agree with TRBD2. The CDR3 has 14 residues. The trim removed 6 bases at V and 5 bases at J, leaving 5 bases unmatched. CDR1 is MNHEY, CDR2 SVGEGT, per germline. CDR3 sequence: CASRPGLAIDTQYF. The CDR3, as DNA: TGTGCCAGCAGACCGGGACTAGCGATAGATACGCAGTATTTT.

The V call is TRBV6-2 or TRBV6-3, the J call TRBJ2-7; 8 bases align to TRBD2. The CDR3 loop spans 16 amino acids. V was pared by 0 bases and J by 0 bases, with 4 bases of the junction left unmatched. Germline V gene sequence: CDR1 MNHEY, CDR2 SVGEGT. The CDR3 is CASSYSGSGSSYEQYF. The CDR3 DNA sequence: TGTGCCAGCAGTTACTCGGGGAGCGGGAGCTCCTACGAGCAGTACTTC.

This clonotype was found a few times. The chain links TRBV28 to TRBJ2-7; the D gene is possibly TRBD2 (6 bases). The germline V gene has CDR1 MDHEN and CDR2 SYDVKM. The length of the CDR3 is 15 residues. V lost 3 bases and J 0 bases, leaving 12 bases between the germline ends. CDR3 sequence (DNA): TGTGCCAGCAGTTTTAGGAGGGAGCGCTCCTACGAGCAGTACTTC. Its protein product is CASSFRRERSYEQYF.

The chain employs TRBV12-3 or TRBV12-4 and TRBJ2-5, with D possibly being TRBD1 (5 bases). The ends were cut back, 5 bases at V and 4 bases at J, with 11 bases in the middle. CDR3 size: 13 residues. Written as DNA, the CDR3 is TGTGCCAGCAGTGTACAGGTCCCAGAGACCCAGTACTTC. It yields the protein CASSVQVPETQYF.

The chain has TRBV21-1 and TRBJ2-7; the tabulated D call, TRBD1, remains unverified against the DNA. TRBV21-1 is tagged as a pseudogene. CDR3 length: 15 residues. DNA of the CDR3: TGTGCCAGCAGCAAAGCGCAGGGGTTTCTCTACGAGCAGTACTTC. The encoded protein is CASSKAQGFLYEQYF.

V is TRBV5-6 and J is TRBJ2-5; TRBD2 might be the D (5 bases). Trimming removed 1 base from V and 4 bases from J, with 17 bases in between. The CDR3 is 16 amino acids. Germline V gene data show CDR1 as SGHDT and CDR2 as YYEEEE. This CDR3 is CASSLTFFGVLETQYF. The CDR3 DNA reads as TGTGCCAGCAGCTTGACTTTCTTCGGGGTATTAGAGACCCAGTACTTC.

In its sample, this clonotype was seen a few times. The genes are TRBV27 and TRBJ2-1; TRBD1 or TRBD2 may be the D gene (5 bases each). Germline V gene data show CDR1 as MNHEY and CDR2 as SMNVEV (reference sequence). V lost 4 bases, J lost 9 bases, and 13 bases lay in between. This CDR3 is 13 amino acids long. The CDR3 loop is CASSSWTGTEQFF. The CDR3 DNA reads TGTGCCAGCAGTTCTTGGACGGGGACTGAGCAGTTCTTC.

This clonotype was recorded a few times. The CDR3 protein is CASSFITTYNEQFF. In nucleotides, the CDR3 is TGTGCCAGCAGCTTCATAACTACTTACAATGAGCAGTTCTTC. This chain links TRBV5-6 with TRBJ2-1; D is unresolved. Trimming took 2 bases from V and 4 from J, leaving 10 bases between them. Per the germline V gene, CDR1 is SGHDT and CDR2 is YYEEEE. The CDR3 consists of 14 residues.

V gene TRBV5-1 combines with J gene TRBJ2-7; D is undetermined. V shed 2 bases and J shed 1 base, with 13 bases lying between them. This CDR3 is 15 amino acids long. Germline V gene sequence: CDR1 SGHRS, CDR2 YFSETQ. The CDR3 protein is CASSFLTVGSYEQYF. The CDR3 nucleotides are TGCGCCAGCAGCTTTCTGACGGTGGGGTCCTACGAGCAGTACTTC.

This clonotype appeared a few times. The gene calls are TRBV9 and TRBJ2-1; 10 nucleotides line up with TRBD2. The germline gives CDR1 SGDLS, CDR2 YYNGEE. The ends lost 0 bases at V and 10 bases at J; junction bases unmatched: 13. CDR3 length equals 17 residues. CDR3 residues: CASSVAVSGRVRGEQFF. The CDR3 DNA follows: TGTGCCAGCAGCGTAGCAGTAAGCGGGAGGGTTCGGGGAGAGCAGTTCTTC.